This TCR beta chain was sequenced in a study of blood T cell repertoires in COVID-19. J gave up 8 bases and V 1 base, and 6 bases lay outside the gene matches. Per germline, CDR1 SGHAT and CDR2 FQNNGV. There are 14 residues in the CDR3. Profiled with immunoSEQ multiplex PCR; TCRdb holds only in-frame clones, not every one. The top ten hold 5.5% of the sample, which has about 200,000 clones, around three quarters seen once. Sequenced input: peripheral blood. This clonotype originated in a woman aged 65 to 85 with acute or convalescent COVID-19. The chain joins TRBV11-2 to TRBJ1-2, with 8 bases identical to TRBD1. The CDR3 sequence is CASSLAQGARGYTF. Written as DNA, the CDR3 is TGTGCCAGCAGCTTAGCCCAGGGGGCAAGGGGCTACACCTTC.